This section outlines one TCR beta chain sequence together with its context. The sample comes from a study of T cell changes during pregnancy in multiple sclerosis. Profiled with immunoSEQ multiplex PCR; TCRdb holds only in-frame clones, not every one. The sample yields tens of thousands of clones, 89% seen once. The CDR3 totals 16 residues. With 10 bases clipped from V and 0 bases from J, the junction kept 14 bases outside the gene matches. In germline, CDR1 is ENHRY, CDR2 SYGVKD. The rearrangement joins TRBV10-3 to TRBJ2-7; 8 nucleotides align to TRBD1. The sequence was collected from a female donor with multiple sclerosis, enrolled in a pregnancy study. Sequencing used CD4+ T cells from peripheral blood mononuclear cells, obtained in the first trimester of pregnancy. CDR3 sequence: CATLTQGGRSSYEQYF. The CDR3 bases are TGTGCCACCCTAACACAGGGGGGCAGGTCCTCCTACGAGCAGTACTTC.